The 31 T cell receptor beta chains in this list originate from one sample, sequenced in a study of T cells in Graves' hyperthyroidism and ophthalmopathy. RNA transcripts gave rise to amplified TCR beta CDR3 regions. An initial round of RT-PCR targeting the TCR CDR3 relied on the HTBI primer set. TCRdb called the multiplex PCR reads again in MiXCR, with one record for every CDR3 protein. The profile shows around 450,000 distinct CDR3 sequences, 15% to 19% of them singletons. The sequencing sample was made of blood. Receptors were obtained from a woman between 18 and 29 years old with Graves' hyperthyroidism.

As for this clonotype: One end of the junction varies from germline; a read error may be responsible. The V gene is TRBV2, the J gene TRBJ2-2, with D possibly being TRBD1 or TRBD2 (5 bases each). The germline V gene encodes CDR1 SNHLY and CDR2 FYNNEI. The CDR3 is 14 residues long. The CDR3 protein is CASSGQGHTGELLF. The CDR3 DNA sequence: TGTGCCAGCAGTGGTCAGGGCCACACCGGGGAGCTGCTTTTT.

The CDR3 DNA follows: TGCAGTGCAGGACTAGCGGGGGCCACAGATACGCAGTATTTT. Translating gives CSAGLAGATDTQYF. The chain is built from TRBV20-1 and TRBJ2-3; 13 nucleotides agree with TRBD2. The CDR3 is 14 residues long. The germline gives CDR1 DFQATT, CDR2 SNEGSKA (reference sequence). After removal of 6 bases from V and 2 bases from J, the junction contained 2 bases not matched to a gene.

This clonotype came up a few times. The chain recombines TRBV7-2 with TRBJ1-6; TRBD1 agrees at 12 bases. The CDR3 extends over 16 amino acids. V dropped 2 bases and J dropped 9; count of bases not matched to a gene: 5. Germline V CDR1 and CDR2: SGHTA, FQGNSA. The CDR3 DNA reads as TGTGCCAGCAGCTTAAGGGACAGGGGGCAGGGTTCACCCCTCCACTTT. It codes for CASSLRDRGQGSPLHF.

In DNA, the CDR3 is TGTGCCAGCAGAGGCACTTCATACAATGAGCAGTTCTTC. This codes for CASRGTSYNEQFF. The rearrangement links TRBV2 to TRBJ2-1; D remains ambiguous. V lost 6 bases and J 4 bases, leaving 10 bases between the germline ends. Germline V CDR1 and CDR2: SNHLY, FYNNEI. The CDR3 sequence is 13 residues long. The full variable domain, rest sourced from reference TRBV2 and TRBJ2-1, is EPEVTQTPSHQVTQMGQEVILRCVPISNHLYFYWYRQILGQKVEFLVSFYNNEISEKSEIFDDQFSVERPDGSNFTLKIRSTKLEDSAMYFCASRGTSYNEQFFGPGTRLTVL.

Concerning this clonotype: A much larger clone sits a single nucleotide away, making a read error possible. The J gene is TRBJ1-5, the V gene TRBV2, with D hard to call. CDR1 SNHLY and CDR2 FYNNEI come from the germline V gene. This CDR3 region has 12 residues. V lost 4 bases and J 7 bases, leaving 8 bases between the germline ends. The CDR3 bases are TGTGCCAGCAGTGCCGGGTACCAGCCCCAGCATTTT. Translating gives CASSAGYQPQHF. Based on the CDR3 plus reference TRBV2 and TRBJ1-5, the full variable domain is EPEVTQTPSHQVTQMGQEVILRCVPISNHLYFYWYRQILGQKVEFLVSFYNNEISEKSEIFDDQFSVERPDGSNFTLKIRSTKLEDSAMYFCASSAGYQPQHFGDGTRLSIL.

This clonotype appeared a few times. The chain joins TRBV7-9 to TRBJ2-3; 10 bases line up with TRBD2. The CDR3 covers 12 residues. Per germline, CDR1 SEHNR and CDR2 FQNEAQ (reference sequence). V trimming: 3 bases; J trimming: 14 bases; junction bases outside the gene matches: 5. The chain's CDR3 is CASSLLAGEWYF. In nucleotides, the CDR3 is TGTGCCAGCAGCTTGCTAGCGGGGGAGTGGTATTTT.

The rearrangement links TRBV20-1 to TRBJ2-1; 7 nucleotides align to TRBD1. The V and J ends lost 0 bases and 4 bases, in that order; junction bases with no gene match: 9. CDR1 and CDR2 (germline): DFQATT, SNEGSKA (reference sequence). The CDR3 length is 16 residues. DNA of the CDR3: TGCAGTGCTAGAGATCCAGGGGGAGATAATTACAATGAGCAGTTCTTC. This translates into CSARDPGGDNYNEQFF.

In regard to this clonotype: Being one base from a much bigger clone, this may be a read error. This sequence joins TRBV20-1 and TRBJ2-5; D call uncertain. V was trimmed by 0 bases and J by 7 bases, leaving 18 bases between them. CDR1 DFQATT and CDR2 SNEGSKA come from the germline V gene (reference sequence). CDR3 length: 15 residues. Here the CDR3 reads CSARDWSKAKGTQYF. In nucleotides, the CDR3 is TGCAGTGCTAGAGATTGGTCGAAAGCCAAAGGGACCCAGTACTTC.

This clonotype has more than one count but fewer than ten. In DNA form, the CDR3 reads TGTGCCAGCAGTCGCCAGGGGACTAATGAAAAACTGTTTTTT. Its translation is CASSRQGTNEKLFF. This chain connects TRBV6-1 to TRBJ1-4, with D possibly matching TRBD1 (6 bases). With 5 bases removed from V and 2 bases from J, the gap between germline ends came to 9 bases. The CDR3 covers 14 residues. The germline V gene has CDR1 MNHNS and CDR2 SASEGT.

This clonotype was counted between two and nine times. V gene TRBV7-9 combines with J gene TRBJ2-5, with TRBD2 as a possible D gene (6 bases). V shed 0 bases and J shed 5 bases, with 16 bases lying between them. The CDR3 has 16 amino acids. The germline V gene encodes CDR1 SEHNR and CDR2 FQNEAQ (reference sequence). The CDR3 coding sequence is TGTGCCAGCAGCTTAGCGTATAGGAGGGGACGGGAGACCCAGTACTTC. Residues: CASSLAYRRGRETQYF.

The rearrangement links TRBV28 to TRBJ1-3; D gene unclear. The V and J ends lost 2 bases and 4 bases respectively, with 9 bases between them. This CDR3 region has 14 residues. From germline, CDR1 is MDHEN and CDR2 SYDVKM. CDR3 DNA: TGTGCCAGCAGTTTAGGCGGGTACGGAAACACCATATATTTT. This gives the protein CASSLGGYGNTIYF.

This clonotype came up many times. V and J are TRBV6-2 or TRBV6-3 and TRBJ2-2, with 8 bases aligning to TRBD2. CDR3 length equals 18 residues. V gave up 2 bases and J gave up 6 bases; unmatched junction bases: 14. Germline CDR1 MNHEY, CDR2 SVGEGT. The CDR3 protein is CASSYDATGGYTPGELFF. DNA of the CDR3: TGTGCCAGCAGTTACGACGCAACGGGGGGGTATACCCCCGGGGAGCTGTTTTTT.

This clonotype was detected only a few times. V and J are TRBV6-2 or TRBV6-3 and TRBJ1-2, with a weak D call TRBD1 (6 bases). The CDR3 contains 14 residues. Trimming removed 6 bases at V and 5 bases at J, with 16 bases between. In germline, CDR1 is MNHEY, CDR2 SVGEGT. CDR3 sequence (DNA): TGTGCCAGCAGCGGTCAGACAGGAGATTATGGCTACACCTTC. Translation: CASSGQTGDYGYTF.

This clonotype was found many times. The rearrangement joins TRBV5-1 to TRBJ2-7; TRBD2 is a possible D gene (5 bases). Germline-derived CDR1 and CDR2 are SGHRS and YFSETQ. CDR3 length equals 16 residues. Trimming removed 4 bases from V and 7 bases from J, with 24 bases in between. The CDR3 region is CASSLNDWAPRREQYF. CDR3 nucleotides: TGCGCCAGCAGCCTAAACGACTGGGCCCCTCGGAGGGAGCAGTACTTC.

This clonotype was found many times. The chain couples TRBV7-8 to TRBJ2-1, with D tentatively TRBD1 (6 bases). Germline CDR1 reads SGHVS; CDR2 reads FQNEAQ. This CDR3 region has 16 residues. V gave up 5 bases and J gave up 2 bases, with 16 bases separating them. The CDR3 nucleotides read TGTGCCAGCAGCCCCCACAGGGACATCACCTACAATGAGCAGTTCTTC. It codes for CASSPHRDITYNEQFF.

A word on this clonotype: Because it lacks the conserved phenylalanine or tryptophan at the end, this CDR3 is likely a read error. The V and J genes are TRBV28 and TRBJ2-3, with 7 bases lining up with TRBD2. This CDR3 contains 15 residues. Germline-derived CDR1 and CDR2 are MDHEN and SYDVKM. Unmatched junction bases numbered 4, after V lost 2 bases and J lost 2 bases. Written as DNA, the CDR3 is TGTGCCAGCAGTTTAAGCGGGAAGATCACAGATACGCAGTATCTT. Amino acid sequence: CASSLSGKITDTQYL.

This clonotype was counted ten times or more. The V call is TRBV20-1, the J call TRBJ2-7; a possible D gene is TRBD2 (5 bases). The V and J ends lost 5 bases and 3 bases respectively, with 14 bases between them. Germline V gives CDR1 DFQATT, CDR2 SNEGSKA (reference sequence). The CDR3 runs 13 residues. CDR3 DNA sequence: TGCAGTGCTCCATCGGACTCCATCTACGAGCAGTACTTC. Its protein product is CSAPSDSIYEQYF.

This clonotype was detected only a few times. The CDR3 nucleotides are TGTGCCAGCAGCCGGTACCAAGAGACCCAGTACTTC. Translating gives CASSRYQETQYF. The chain has TRBV7-9 and TRBJ2-5; D gene uncertain. Trimming shortened V by 5 bases and J by 0 bases, and 4 bases separated the two germline ends. The V gene's germline CDR1 is SEHNR and CDR2 FQNEAQ (reference sequence). This CDR3 comprises 12 residues.

V and J are TRBV4-1 and TRBJ2-7, with TRBD2 identical over 8 bases. V lost 4 bases, J lost 5 bases, and 13 bases stayed unmatched. Germline V gene data show CDR1 as MGHRA and CDR2 as YSYEKL. The CDR3 runs to 16 residues. The CDR3 bases are TGCGCCAGCAGCCCGGGGATGCGGGGGGACCTGAACGAGCAGTACTTC. Its protein product is CASSPGMRGDLNEQYF.

On this clonotype itself: A read error may explain this, as a much larger clone is one base away. The chain couples TRBV6-2 or TRBV6-3 to TRBJ1-5, with D unresolved. Trimming took 4 bases from V and 1 from J, leaving 8 bases between them. The germline V gene encodes CDR1 MNHEY and CDR2 SVGEGT. This CDR3 is 14 amino acids long. In DNA, the CDR3 is TGTGCCAGCAGTTCCATGAAGAGCAATCAGCCCCAGCATTTT. Its protein product is CASSSMKSNQPQHF.

CDR3 DNA: TGCAGTGCCCCCCCGATAGTGAGCTCTGGAAACACCATATATTTT. Its translation is CSAPPIVSSGNTIYF. This rearrangement joins TRBV20-1 to TRBJ1-3; D remains ambiguous. Looked up from germline, CDR1 is DFQATT and CDR2 is SNEGSKA (reference sequence). The CDR3 runs 15 residues. Between the trimmed V and J ends, which lost 6 bases and 0 bases, there was a span of 15 bases.

This clonotype showed up just a few times. The chain uses TRBV15 and TRBJ2-1, with TRBD2 identical over 10 bases. The trim removed 1 base at V and 14 bases at J, leaving 5 bases unmatched. Germline V CDR1 and CDR2: LNHNV, YYDKDF (reference sequence). The CDR3 is 13 residues long. In DNA, the CDR3 is TGTGCCACCAGCAGAGGGGAAACTAGCGGGAAGTTCTTC. It codes for CATSRGETSGKFF.

Ten or more counts support this clonotype. The germline gene is not matched at one end of the junction; a read error may be the cause. The V and J genes are TRBV7-9 and TRBJ2-1, with 8 bases aligning to TRBD1. The CDR3 covers 19 residues. The germline gives CDR1 SEHNR, CDR2 FQNEAQ (reference sequence). CDR3 in amino acids: CASNLGGGTGHSWVDEQFF. In DNA, the CDR3 is TGTGCCAGCAACTTAGGAGGGGGGACAGGCCACAGTTGGGTCGATGAGCAGTTCTTC.

The table lists this clonotype with many counts. The chain combines TRBV28 with TRBJ1-1, with 8 bases lining up with TRBD1. The germline gives CDR1 MDHEN, CDR2 SYDVKM. The V segment lost 6 bases and the J segment 3 bases; nucleotides outside the gene matches: 6. The CDR3 totals 14 residues. CDR3 residues: CASSPRDRYTEAFF. In nucleotides, the CDR3 is TGTGCCAGCAGCCCCCGGGACAGGTACACTGAAGCTTTCTTT.

This chain links TRBV9 with TRBJ2-3; D remains unclear. Germline V gives CDR1 SGDLS, CDR2 YYNGEE. CDR3 size: 13 residues. V was clipped by 2 bases and J by 6 bases, with 10 bases between them. The chain's CDR3 is CASSVMAFDTQYF. The DNA for the CDR3 is TGTGCCAGCAGCGTCATGGCGTTTGATACGCAGTATTTT.

This clonotype was observed at least ten times. The V and J genes are TRBV27 and TRBJ1-1; no clear D gene. Germline assignment: CDR1 MNHEY and CDR2 SMNVEV (reference sequence). There are 11 residues in the CDR3. Trimming shortened V by 6 bases and J by 0 bases, and 2 bases separated the two germline ends. CDR3 DNA: TGTGCCAGCAGGATGAACACTGAAGCTTTCTTT. This encodes CASRMNTEAFF.

The chain carries TRBV7-9 and TRBJ1-1; the D gene is possibly TRBD1 (5 bases). Per germline, CDR1 SEHNR and CDR2 FQNEAQ (reference sequence). The CDR3 is 15 residues long. V shed 1 base and J shed 5 bases, with 14 bases lying between them. The CDR3 protein is CASSLVTPGGTEAFF. The CDR3 coding sequence is TGTGCCAGCAGCTTAGTGACCCCGGGGGGGACTGAAGCTTTCTTT.

V and J are TRBV7-2 and TRBJ2-3; D could derive from TRBD1 or TRBD2 (5 bases each). Trimming took off 1 base at V and 8 bases at J, with 28 bases between the two ends. Germline V gives CDR1 SGHTA, CDR2 FQGNSA. The CDR3 extends over 19 amino acids. In nucleotides, the CDR3 is TGTGCCAGCAGCTTAGGGGGGTCAGGGTTCCAAGGCCGGGCGGTTACGCAGTATTTT. As protein: CASSLGGSGFQGRAVTQYF.

A word on this clonotype: One junction end disagrees with the germline gene, perhaps due to a read error. V is TRBV20-1 and J is TRBJ2-7; D might be TRBD1 (6 bases). This CDR3 region has 14 residues. Germline-derived CDR1 and CDR2 are DFQATT and SNEGSKA (reference sequence). CDR3 region: CSARFADRAYDQYF. CDR3 nucleotide sequence: TGCAGTGCTAGGTTCGCGGACAGAGCCTACGATCAGTACTTC.

V gene TRBV20-1 combines with J gene TRBJ1-2, with D perhaps TRBD1 (6 bases). V dropped 1 base and J dropped 0 bases, with 18 bases sitting between them. The CDR3 totals 17 residues. The germline V gene encodes CDR1 DFQATT and CDR2 SNEGSKA (reference sequence). The CDR3 region is CSARGMTGRDSNYGYTF. The CDR3 coding sequence is TGCAGTGCTAGAGGCATGACAGGAAGGGACTCTAACTATGGCTACACCTTC.

In its sample, this clonotype was seen many times. CDR3 sequence: CASRPPPPARYNEQFF. CDR3 in DNA: TGTGCCAGCAGGCCCCCCCCCCCAGCGAGATACAATGAGCAGTTCTTC. The chain recombines TRBV28 with TRBJ2-1; D is unresolved. CDR1 and CDR2 from the germline V gene are MDHEN and SYDVKM. This CDR3 spans 16 amino acids. Deletions cut 6 bases from V and 4 bases from J, with 19 bases between.